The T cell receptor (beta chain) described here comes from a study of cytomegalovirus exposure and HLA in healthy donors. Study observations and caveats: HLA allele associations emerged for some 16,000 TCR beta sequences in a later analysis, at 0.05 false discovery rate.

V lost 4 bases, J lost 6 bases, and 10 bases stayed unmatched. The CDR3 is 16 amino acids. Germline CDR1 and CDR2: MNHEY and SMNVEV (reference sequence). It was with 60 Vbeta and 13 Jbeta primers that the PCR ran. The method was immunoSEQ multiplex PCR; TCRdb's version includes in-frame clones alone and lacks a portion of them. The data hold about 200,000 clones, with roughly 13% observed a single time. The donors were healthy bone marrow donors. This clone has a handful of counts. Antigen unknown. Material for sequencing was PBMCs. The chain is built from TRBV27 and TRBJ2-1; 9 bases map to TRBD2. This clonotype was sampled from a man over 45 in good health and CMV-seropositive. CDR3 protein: CASSSLAGGPLNEQFF. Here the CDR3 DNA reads TGTGCCAGCAGTTCCCTGGCGGGGGGGCCCCTCAATGAGCAGTTCTTC.